This entry lists 31 T cell receptor beta chains sequenced from one sample in a study of regulatory T cells in long-lasting Graves disease. Through Arm-PCR of CDR3 regions and iRepertoire HTBI primers, TCR beta libraries were built. From the multiplex PCR reads, TCRdb called clonotypes with MiXCR, one entry per CDR3 protein. Altogether 600,000 to 850,000 distinct CDR3 sequences are present, 25% to 35% being singletons, with the ten largest covering under 50%. This sample's time point: persistent/refractory GD, antithyroid drugs over 5 years with positive TRAb. Generation of the TCR library employed RNA extracted from PBMCs. Sample: peripheral blood mononuclear cells (PBMCs), taken when the disease was refractory, from a patient treated with antithyroid drugs. The receptors here all came from a female donor with Graves disease.

A remark on this clonotype: A much larger clone lies one base from this, so it may be a read error. The chain carries TRBV12-3 or TRBV12-4 and TRBJ1-1; 8 bases agree with TRBD1. The CDR3 covers 15 residues. The CDR3 here is CASSSRGLADTKAFF. The CDR3 nucleotides read TGTGCCAGCAGTTCCAGGGGGCTAGCTGACACTAAAGCTTTCTTT.

This clonotype has just a few counts. The chain couples TRBV5-1 to TRBJ1-5; no clear D. V gave up 4 bases and J gave up 7 bases, with 12 bases separating them. This CDR3 region has 13 residues. The V gene's germline CDR1 is SGHRS and CDR2 YFSETQ. CDR3 DNA: TGCGCCAGCAGCCAAGGACTGGGACAGCCCCAGCATTTT. Translated: CASSQGLGQPQHF.

This clonotype was observed a handful of times. The chain employs TRBV27 and TRBJ1-1; D perhaps matches TRBD1 (6 bases). CDR1 MNHEY and CDR2 SMNVEV come from the germline V gene (reference sequence). Trimming shortened V by 3 bases and J by 3 bases, and 17 bases separated the two germline ends. The CDR3 spans 16 residues. The CDR3 protein is CASSFRGGVLDTEAFF. The DNA of the CDR3 is TGTGCCAGCAGTTTTAGGGGGGGCGTTTTGGACACTGAAGCTTTCTTT.

As regards this clonotype: With a much larger clone just one base away, this may be a read error. The V and J genes are TRBV7-6 and TRBJ1-4; D not resolved. Germline V lookup: CDR1 SGHVS, CDR2 FNYEAQ. The ends were cut back, 2 bases at V and 4 bases at J, with 8 bases in the middle. CDR3 length equals 14 residues. Written as DNA, the CDR3 is TGTGCCAGCAGCTTAATTTTGGGTAATGAAAAACTGTTTTTT. Translating it yields CASSLILGNEKLFF. Combining the CDR3 with reference TRBV7-6 and TRBJ1-4 gives the whole variable domain GAGVSQSPRYKVTKRGQDVALRCDPISGHVSLYWYRQALGQGPEFLTYFNYEAQQDKSGLPNDRFSAERPEGSISTLTIQRTEQRDSAMYRCASSLILGNEKLFFGSGTQLSVL.

This clonotype was detected only a few times. The V call is TRBV27, the J call TRBJ1-4; D is unresolved. Looked up from germline, CDR1 is MNHEY and CDR2 is SMNVEV (reference sequence). The germline V and J ends were trimmed by 0 bases and 3 bases, with 8 bases remaining between them. The CDR3 runs 15 residues. CDR3 coding DNA: TGTGCCAGCAGTTTATCCGGGTTGGCTAATGAAAAACTGTTTTTT. This gives the protein CASSLSGLANEKLFF.

This clonotype was seen a few times. The chain uses TRBV19 and TRBJ2-5; maybe TRBD1 (6 bases). The germline V gene has CDR1 LNHDA and CDR2 SQIVND (reference sequence). This CDR3 region has 13 residues. V was pared by 6 bases and J by 4 bases, with 12 bases between. CDR3 DNA: TGTGCCAGTAGCGGTGGGGGCAGAGAGACCCAGTACTTC. It encodes CASSGGGRETQYF.

This chain links TRBV9 with TRBJ1-1; tentative D call: TRBD1 (5 bases). Germline V gene data show CDR1 as SGDLS and CDR2 as YYNGEE. V lost 0 bases and J 4 bases, leaving 19 bases between the germline ends. The CDR3 is made up of 17 amino acids. CDR3 DNA sequence: TGTGCCAGCAGCGTAGTGGGAGGGGCGCAAGGTGGCACTGAAGCTTTCTTT. Translated: CASSVVGGAQGGTEAFF. The full variable domain, completed using reference TRBV9 and TRBJ1-1, is DSGVTQTPKHLITATGQRVTLRCSPRSGDLSVYWYQQSLDQGLQFLIQYYNGEERAKGNILERFSAQQFPDLHSELNLSSLELGDSALYFCASSVVGGAQGGTEAFFGQGTRLTVV.

The sample holds many counts of this clonotype. The CDR3: CASSLKQGVNYGYTF. In nucleotides, the CDR3 is TGTGCCAGCAGCCTCAAACAGGGGGTTAACTATGGCTACACCTTC. The V gene is TRBV7-8, the J gene TRBJ1-2; the match to TRBD1 covers 8 bases. The V gene's germline CDR1 is SGHVS and CDR2 FQNEAQ. Trimming at V came to 5 bases and at J to 1 base, leaving 6 bases not matched to a gene. This CDR3 is built from 15 residues.

This clonotype was recorded at least ten times. The chain couples TRBV15 to TRBJ1-2; D is undetermined. The CDR3 is made up of 14 amino acids. The V end lost 8 bases, the J end lost 8 bases, and 21 bases lay between the germline ends. CDR1 is LNHNV and CDR2 is YYDKDF in the germline V gene (reference sequence). The CDR3 reads CATRRGRRMEGYTF. Written as DNA, the CDR3 is TGTGCCACCCGACGCGGCAGGCGAATGGAAGGCTACACCTTC.

This clonotype was picked up a small number of times. The rearrangement uses TRBV6-1 and TRBJ2-7, with 7 bases matching TRBD1. The CDR3 is made up of 13 amino acids. Germline assignment: CDR1 MNHNS and CDR2 SASEGT. The ends lost 6 bases at V and 3 bases at J; junction bases unmatched: 5. The CDR3 reads CASRSTGNYEQYF. The DNA for the CDR3 is TGTGCCAGCAGATCGACAGGGAACTACGAGCAGTACTTC.

V usage is TRBV29-1 and J usage is TRBJ1-1; tentative D call: TRBD1 (6 bases). Per germline, CDR1 SQVTM and CDR2 ANQGSEA. The CDR3 is made up of 13 amino acids. V lost 8 bases, J lost 1 base, and 14 bases lay in between. CDR3 sequence reads: CSSRTGANTEAFF. The CDR3 DNA follows: TGCAGCTCCCGGACGGGGGCGAACACTGAAGCTTTCTTT. Looking up the rest from reference TRBV29-1 and TRBJ1-1 gives the full variable domain: SAVISQKPSRDICQRGTSLTIQCQVDSQVTMMFWYRQQPGQSLTLIATANQGSEATYESGFVIDKFPISRPNLTFSTLTVSNMSPEDSSIYLCSSRTGANTEAFFGQGTRLTVV.

This sequence joins TRBV2 and TRBJ1-2, with D maybe TRBD1 (5 bases). The V end lost 3 bases, the J end lost 4 bases, and 15 bases lay between the germline ends. CDR3 length: 15 residues. CDR1 and CDR2 from the germline V gene are SNHLY and FYNNEI. The CDR3 DNA follows: TGTGCCAGCAGTGAGCGCGAGGGAAGGGGCTATGGCTACACCTTC. Protein product: CASSEREGRGYGYTF.

The chain employs TRBV6-1 and TRBJ1-5; D call uncertain. Germline CDR1 MNHNS, CDR2 SASEGT. The CDR3 has 13 amino acids. V was shortened by 8 bases and J by 6 bases, with 14 bases between the two germline ends. The CDR3 DNA follows: TGTGCCAGCGGTCTGTCTTGGGGTCAGCCCCAGCATTTT. Translation: CASGLSWGQPQHF.

This chain uses TRBV3-1 with TRBJ1-1, with TRBD1 matching over 9 bases. The CDR3 has 17 amino acids. Germline trimming cut 3 bases from V and 5 bases from J; bases unmatched to any gene: 13. Germline loops: CDR1 LGHDT, CDR2 YNNKEL (reference sequence). The CDR3 bases are TGTGCCAGCAGCCACTCCGGACAGGGGAGTGGAAAGACTGAAGCTTTCTTT. This translates into CASSHSGQGSGKTEAFF.

This clonotype was counted only a few times. This chain uses TRBV19 with TRBJ1-3; TRBD1 aligns across 9 bases. The V segment lost 7 bases and the J segment 1 base; nucleotides outside the gene matches: 2. The germline V gene has CDR1 LNHDA and CDR2 SQIVND (reference sequence). The CDR3 length is 14 residues. CDR3 region: CASNGQGSGNTIYF. The CDR3 DNA is TGTGCCAGTAACGGACAGGGGTCTGGAAACACCATATATTTT.

The chain carries TRBV7-9 and TRBJ1-4, with D possibly being TRBD1 (5 bases). Per germline, CDR1 SEHNR and CDR2 FQNEAQ (reference sequence). Trimming left V 0 bases short and J 12 bases short, with 11 bases between. The CDR3 runs to 13 residues. The CDR3 DNA reads as TGTGCCAGCAGCTTAGCGGTCAGGGTTGAACTGTTTTTT. Its translation: CASSLAVRVELFF. The entire variable domain, with the rest obtained from reference TRBV7-9 and TRBJ1-4, is as follows: DTGVSQNPRHKITKRGQNVTFRCDPISEHNRLYWYRQTLGQGPEFLTYFQNEAQLEKSRLLSDRFSAERPKGSFSTLEIQRTEQGDSAMYLCASSLAVRVELFFGSGTQLSVL.

This clonotype came up a few times. The chain has TRBV6-2 or TRBV6-3 and TRBJ2-7, with D possibly called TRBD1 or TRBD2 (5 bases each). The CDR3 length is 18 residues. V lost 3 bases and J 0 bases, leaving 21 bases between the germline ends. CDR1 is MNHEY, CDR2 SVGEGT, per germline. The CDR3 is CASSYSGRTTRSSYEQYF. The CDR3, as DNA: TGTGCCAGCAGTTATTCGGGGCGGACGACAAGGAGCTCCTACGAGCAGTACTTC.

This clonotype was detected ten times or more. The V call is TRBV19, the J call TRBJ1-5; D gene unclear. Germline V lookup: CDR1 LNHDA, CDR2 SQIVND (reference sequence). This CDR3 region has 13 residues. Between the trimmed V and J ends, which lost 0 bases and 6 bases, there was a span of 6 bases. CDR3 protein: CASSIDRAQPQHF. CDR3 nucleotides: TGTGCCAGTAGTATAGATAGAGCTCAGCCCCAGCATTTT.

The chain combines TRBV5-1 with TRBJ1-3; the D gene is possibly TRBD1 (6 bases). V gave up 0 bases and J gave up 0 bases, with 13 bases separating them. This CDR3 has 17 amino acids. Germline V gene lookup returns CDR1 SGHRS and CDR2 YFSETQ. Here the CDR3 reads CASSLARRGRSGNTIYF. The DNA for the CDR3 is TGCGCCAGCAGCTTGGCTCGTCGGGGGCGCTCTGGAAACACCATATATTTT.

The rearrangement uses TRBV5-4 and TRBJ1-2, with a weak D call TRBD1 (5 bases). V lost 4 bases and J lost 3, with 16 bases in between. CDR1 and CDR2 from the germline V gene are SGHNT and YYREEE (reference sequence). The length of the CDR3 is 15 residues. The CDR3 reads CASSRKGAPDYGYTF. The CDR3 coding sequence is TGTGCCAGCAGCAGGAAAGGGGCGCCGGACTATGGCTACACCTTC.

V is TRBV6-1 and J is TRBJ2-7; D might be TRBD2 (5 bases). V shed 3 bases and J shed 2 bases, with 14 bases lying between them. Germline V gene data show CDR1 as MNHNS and CDR2 as SASEGT. The CDR3 sequence is 15 residues long. DNA of the CDR3: TGTGCCAGCAGTGAGAACAGCCCGACTACCTACGAGCAGTACTTC. It specifies CASSENSPTTYEQYF.

This clonotype came up a few times. Sequence at one end of the junction differs from germline and may be a read error. V gene TRBV12-3 or TRBV12-4 combines with J gene TRBJ1-2, with a weak D call TRBD1 (5 bases). The CDR3 totals 13 residues. The CDR3 spells CVSTYQGPYGYTF. In nucleotides, the CDR3 is TGTGTCAGCACCTATCAGGGACCCTATGGCTACACCTTC.

The chain has TRBV20-1 and TRBJ2-4, with 8 bases matching TRBD1. Germline lookup yields CDR1 DFQATT and CDR2 SNEGSKA (reference sequence). The CDR3 covers 14 residues. With V trimmed by 6 bases and J by 1 base, 5 bases remained unmatched. For the CDR3, the DNA is TGCAGTGCGACCGACAGGGGCGCCAAAAACATTCAGTACTTC. Translation gives CSATDRGAKNIQYF.

V is TRBV20-1 and J is TRBJ1-6, with TRBD1 matching over 7 bases. After removal of 1 base from V and 7 bases from J, the junction contained 4 bases not matched to a gene. This CDR3 comprises 14 residues. CDR1 and CDR2 (germline): DFQATT, SNEGSKA (reference sequence). The CDR3 DNA is TGCAGTGCTAGAGGACAGGGACGCAATTCACCCCTCCACTTT. Amino acids: CSARGQGRNSPLHF.

This clonotype was detected many times. The CDR3 DNA reads TGTGCCATCAAGGGGACCCATGGCTACACCTTC. This gives the protein CAIKGTHGYTF. The rearrangement joins TRBV10-3 to TRBJ1-2; weak D call: TRBD1 (5 bases). Germline V gene sequence: CDR1 ENHRY, CDR2 SYGVKD. With 7 bases removed from V and 6 bases from J, the gap between germline ends came to 9 bases. The CDR3 is made up of 11 amino acids.

This clonotype came up a few times. The gene calls are TRBV29-1 and TRBJ1-1, with 10 nucleotides matching TRBD1. The CDR3 runs 14 residues. CDR1 and CDR2 (germline): SQVTM, ANQGSEA. The trim removed 6 bases at V and 2 bases at J, leaving 6 bases unmatched. CDR3 DNA sequence: TGCAGCGTAGCAGGACAGGGGGTTAACACTGAAGCTTTCTTT. Amino acids: CSVAGQGVNTEAFF.

This clonotype has a handful of counts. The V call is TRBV7-2, the J call TRBJ2-7; possibly TRBD2 for D (5 bases). Trimming cost V 4 bases and J 1 base, with 8 bases left between them. Germline CDR1 reads SGHTA; CDR2 reads FQGNSA. This CDR3 is built from 13 residues. CDR3 in DNA: TGTGCCAGCAGCTATACTAGGTCCTACGAGCAGTACTTC. The encoded protein is CASSYTRSYEQYF.

V gene TRBV2 combines with J gene TRBJ1-2; possibly TRBD1 for D (6 bases). Deletions cut 3 bases from V and 2 bases from J, with 16 bases between. Per the germline V gene, CDR1 is SNHLY and CDR2 is FYNNEI. This CDR3 is built from 16 residues. The CDR3 sequence is CASSERMDSTNYGYTF. Written as DNA, the CDR3 is TGTGCCAGCAGTGAGAGAATGGACAGTACCAACTATGGCTACACCTTC. The variable domain in full, completed from reference TRBV2 and TRBJ1-2, reads EPEVTQTPSHQVTQMGQEVILRCVPISNHLYFYWYRQILGQKVEFLVSFYNNEISEKSEIFDDQFSVERPDGSNFTLKIRSTKLEDSAMYFCASSERMDSTNYGYTFGSGTRLTVV.

V gene TRBV27 combines with J gene TRBJ2-7; no definite D call. Per the germline V gene, CDR1 is MNHEY and CDR2 is SMNVEV (reference sequence). This CDR3 is built from 13 residues. Deletions cut 2 bases from V and 6 bases from J, with 11 bases between. The CDR3 nucleotides are TGTGCCAGCAGTTTACTACTGGGGTTCGAGCAGTACTTC. Its translation is CASSLLLGFEQYF.

This sequence joins TRBV5-1 and TRBJ1-2; D remains ambiguous. The germline V gene encodes CDR1 SGHRS and CDR2 YFSETQ. The CDR3 has 12 residues. Trimming removed 2 bases at V and 6 bases at J, with 8 bases between. CDR3 DNA: TGCGCCAGCAGCTTACCTAGTGATGGCTACACCTTC. Residues: CASSLPSDGYTF.

The rearrangement joins TRBV5-1 to TRBJ2-7; 8 bases align to TRBD1. The CDR3 totals 15 residues. V shed 2 bases, J shed 5 bases, and the junction held 9 bases outside the gene matches. Germline V gives CDR1 SGHRS, CDR2 YFSETQ. Here the CDR3 DNA reads TGCGCCAGCAGCTTCCAGGGGGCGTCTCGCCACGAGCAGTACTTC. Its protein is CASSFQGASRHEQYF.